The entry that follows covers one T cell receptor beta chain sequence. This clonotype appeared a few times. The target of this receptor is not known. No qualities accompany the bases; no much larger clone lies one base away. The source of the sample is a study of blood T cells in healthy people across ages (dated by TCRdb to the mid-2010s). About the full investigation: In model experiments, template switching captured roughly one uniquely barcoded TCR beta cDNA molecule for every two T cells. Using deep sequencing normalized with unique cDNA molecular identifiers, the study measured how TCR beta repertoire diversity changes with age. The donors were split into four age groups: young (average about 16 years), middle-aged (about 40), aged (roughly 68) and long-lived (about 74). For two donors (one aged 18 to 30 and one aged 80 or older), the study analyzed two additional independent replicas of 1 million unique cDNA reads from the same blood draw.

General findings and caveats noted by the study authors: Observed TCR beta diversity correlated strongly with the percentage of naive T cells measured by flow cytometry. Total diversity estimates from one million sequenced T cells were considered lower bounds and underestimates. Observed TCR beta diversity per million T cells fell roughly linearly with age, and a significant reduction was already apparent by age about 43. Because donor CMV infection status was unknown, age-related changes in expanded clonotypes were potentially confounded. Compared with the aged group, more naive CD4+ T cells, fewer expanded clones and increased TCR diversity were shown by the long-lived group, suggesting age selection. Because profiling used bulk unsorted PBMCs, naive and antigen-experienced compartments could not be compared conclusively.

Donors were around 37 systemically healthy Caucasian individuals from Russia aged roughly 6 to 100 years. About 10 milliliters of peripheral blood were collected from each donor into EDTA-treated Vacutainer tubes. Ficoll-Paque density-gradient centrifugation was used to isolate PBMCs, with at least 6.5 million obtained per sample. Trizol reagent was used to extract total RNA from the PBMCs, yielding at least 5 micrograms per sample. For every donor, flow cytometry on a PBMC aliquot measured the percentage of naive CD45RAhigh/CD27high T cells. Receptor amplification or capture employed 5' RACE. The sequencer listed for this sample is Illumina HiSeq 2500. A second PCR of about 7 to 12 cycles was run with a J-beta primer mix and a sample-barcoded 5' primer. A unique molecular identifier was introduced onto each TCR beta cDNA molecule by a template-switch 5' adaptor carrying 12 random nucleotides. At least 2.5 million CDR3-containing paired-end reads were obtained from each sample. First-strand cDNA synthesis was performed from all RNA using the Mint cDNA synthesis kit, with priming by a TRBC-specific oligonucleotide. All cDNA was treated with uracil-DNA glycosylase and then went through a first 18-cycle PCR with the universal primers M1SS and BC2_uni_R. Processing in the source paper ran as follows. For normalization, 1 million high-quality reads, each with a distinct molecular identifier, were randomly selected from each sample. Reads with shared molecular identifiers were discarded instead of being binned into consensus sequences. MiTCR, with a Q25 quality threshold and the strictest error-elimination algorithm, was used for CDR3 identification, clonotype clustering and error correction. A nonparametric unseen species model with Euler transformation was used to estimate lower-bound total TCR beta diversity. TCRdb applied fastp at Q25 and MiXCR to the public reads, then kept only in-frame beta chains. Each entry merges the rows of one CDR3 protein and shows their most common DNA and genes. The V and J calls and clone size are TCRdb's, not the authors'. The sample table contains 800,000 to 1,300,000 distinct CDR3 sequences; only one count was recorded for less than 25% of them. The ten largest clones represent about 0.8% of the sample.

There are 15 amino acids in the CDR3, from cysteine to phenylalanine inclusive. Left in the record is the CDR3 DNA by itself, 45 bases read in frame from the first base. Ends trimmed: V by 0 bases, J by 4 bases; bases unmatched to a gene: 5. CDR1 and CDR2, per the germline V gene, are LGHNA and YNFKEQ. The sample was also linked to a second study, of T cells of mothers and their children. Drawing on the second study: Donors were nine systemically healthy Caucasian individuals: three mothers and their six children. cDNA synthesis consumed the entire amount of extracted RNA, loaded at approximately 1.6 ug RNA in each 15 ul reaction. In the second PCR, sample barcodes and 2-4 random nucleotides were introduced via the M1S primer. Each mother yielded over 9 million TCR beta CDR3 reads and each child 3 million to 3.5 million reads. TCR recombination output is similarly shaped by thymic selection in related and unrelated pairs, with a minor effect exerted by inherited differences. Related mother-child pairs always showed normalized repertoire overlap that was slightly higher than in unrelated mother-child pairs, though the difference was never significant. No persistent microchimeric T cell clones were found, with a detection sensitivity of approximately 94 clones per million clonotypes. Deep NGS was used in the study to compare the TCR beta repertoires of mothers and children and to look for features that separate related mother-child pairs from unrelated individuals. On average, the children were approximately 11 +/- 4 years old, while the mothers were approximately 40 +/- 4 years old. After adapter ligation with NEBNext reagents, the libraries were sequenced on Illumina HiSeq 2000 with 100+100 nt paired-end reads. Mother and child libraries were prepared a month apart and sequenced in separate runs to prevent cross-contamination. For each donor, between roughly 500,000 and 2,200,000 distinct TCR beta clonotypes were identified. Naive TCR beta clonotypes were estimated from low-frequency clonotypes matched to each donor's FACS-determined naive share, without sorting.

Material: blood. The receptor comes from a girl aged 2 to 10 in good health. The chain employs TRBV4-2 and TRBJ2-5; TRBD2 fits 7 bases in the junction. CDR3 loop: CASSQDLGGGETQYF. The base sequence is TGTGCCAGCAGCCAAGATCTTGGGGGGGGAGAGACCCAGTACTTC.